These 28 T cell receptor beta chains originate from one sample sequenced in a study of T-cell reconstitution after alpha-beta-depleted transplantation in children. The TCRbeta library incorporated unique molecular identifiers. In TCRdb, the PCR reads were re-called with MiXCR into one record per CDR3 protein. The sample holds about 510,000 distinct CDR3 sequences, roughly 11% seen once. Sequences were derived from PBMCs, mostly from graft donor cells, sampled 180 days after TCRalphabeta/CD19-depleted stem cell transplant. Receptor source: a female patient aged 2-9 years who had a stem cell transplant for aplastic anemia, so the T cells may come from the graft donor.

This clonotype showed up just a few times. The CDR3 loop reads CASSQEGGADTQYF. The DNA of the CDR3 is TGCGCCAGCAGCCAAGAAGGGGGCGCAGATACGCAGTATTTT. The rearrangement uses TRBV4-3 and TRBJ2-3, with 7 nucleotides matching TRBD1. CDR1 is LGHNA and CDR2 is YSLEER in the germline V gene. J gave up 4 bases and V 0 bases, and 1 base lay outside the gene matches. CDR3 length: 14 residues.

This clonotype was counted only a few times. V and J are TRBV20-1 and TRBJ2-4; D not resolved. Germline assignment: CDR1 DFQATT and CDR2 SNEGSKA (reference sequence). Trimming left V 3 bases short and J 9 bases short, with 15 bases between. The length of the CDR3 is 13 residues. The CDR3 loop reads CSASYPNQGIQYF. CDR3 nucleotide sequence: TGCAGTGCTAGTTATCCCAACCAAGGCATTCAGTACTTC.

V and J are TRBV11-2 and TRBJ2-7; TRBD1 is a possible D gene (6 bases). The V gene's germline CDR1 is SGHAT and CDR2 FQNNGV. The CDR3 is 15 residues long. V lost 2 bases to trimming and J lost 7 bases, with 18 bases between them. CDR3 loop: CASSLSTGKLREQYV. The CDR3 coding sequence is TGTGCCAGCAGCTTAAGCACAGGGAAATTACGGGAGCAGTACGTC.

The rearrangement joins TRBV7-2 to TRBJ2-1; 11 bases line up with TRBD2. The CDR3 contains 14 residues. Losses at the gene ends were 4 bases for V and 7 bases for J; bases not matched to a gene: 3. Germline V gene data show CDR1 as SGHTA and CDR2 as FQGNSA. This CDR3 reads CASSSRLAGNEQFF. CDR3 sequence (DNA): TGTGCCAGCAGCTCAAGACTAGCGGGGAATGAGCAGTTCTTC.

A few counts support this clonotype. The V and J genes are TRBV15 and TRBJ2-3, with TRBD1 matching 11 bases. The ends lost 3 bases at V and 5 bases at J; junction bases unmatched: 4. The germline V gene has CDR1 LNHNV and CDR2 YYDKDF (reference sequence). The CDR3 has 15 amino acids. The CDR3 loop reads CATSRDRGRRDTQYF. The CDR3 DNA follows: TGTGCCACCAGCAGGGACAGGGGGCGCCGAGATACGCAGTATTTT.

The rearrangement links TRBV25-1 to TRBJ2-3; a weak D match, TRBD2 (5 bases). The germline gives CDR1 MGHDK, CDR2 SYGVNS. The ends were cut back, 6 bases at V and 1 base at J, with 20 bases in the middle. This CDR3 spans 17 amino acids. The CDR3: CASSLRGGLARTDTQYF. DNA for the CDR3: TGTGCCAGCAGCCTACGTGGTGGCCTAGCTCGCACAGATACGCAGTATTTT.

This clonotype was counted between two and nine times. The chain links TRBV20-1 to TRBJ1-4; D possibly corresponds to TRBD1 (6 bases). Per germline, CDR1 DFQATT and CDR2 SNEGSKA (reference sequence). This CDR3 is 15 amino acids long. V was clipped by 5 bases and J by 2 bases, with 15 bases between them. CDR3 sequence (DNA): TGCAGTGCTGGTTTGGGGGCCAATACTAATGAAAAACTGTTTTTT. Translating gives CSAGLGANTNEKLFF.

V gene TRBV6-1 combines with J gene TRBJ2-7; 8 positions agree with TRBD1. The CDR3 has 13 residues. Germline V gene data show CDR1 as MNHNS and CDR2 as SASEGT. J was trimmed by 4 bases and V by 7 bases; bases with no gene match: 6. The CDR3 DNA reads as TGTGCCAGCACCAGGGACAGGAAGTACGAGCAGTACTTC. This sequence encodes CASTRDRKYEQYF.

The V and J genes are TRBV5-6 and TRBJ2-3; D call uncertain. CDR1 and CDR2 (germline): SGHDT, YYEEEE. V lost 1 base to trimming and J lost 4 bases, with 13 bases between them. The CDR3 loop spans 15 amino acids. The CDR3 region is CASSLLAVFADTQYF. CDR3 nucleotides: TGTGCCAGCAGCTTGTTGGCGGTGTTTGCAGATACGCAGTATTTT.

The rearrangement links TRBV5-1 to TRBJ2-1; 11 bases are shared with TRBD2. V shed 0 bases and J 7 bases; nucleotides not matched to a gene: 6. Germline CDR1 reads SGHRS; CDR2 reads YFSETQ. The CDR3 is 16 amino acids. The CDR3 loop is CASSLGGLAVKNEQFF. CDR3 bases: TGCGCCAGCAGCTTGGGGGGACTAGCGGTAAAGAATGAGCAGTTCTTC.

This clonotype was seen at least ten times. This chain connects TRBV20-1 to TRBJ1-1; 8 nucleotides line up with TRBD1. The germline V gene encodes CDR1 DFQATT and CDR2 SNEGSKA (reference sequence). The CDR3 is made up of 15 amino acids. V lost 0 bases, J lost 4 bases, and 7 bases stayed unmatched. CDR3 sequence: CSARDPTGGGTEAFF. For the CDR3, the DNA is TGCAGTGCTAGAGATCCTACAGGGGGAGGCACTGAAGCTTTCTTT.

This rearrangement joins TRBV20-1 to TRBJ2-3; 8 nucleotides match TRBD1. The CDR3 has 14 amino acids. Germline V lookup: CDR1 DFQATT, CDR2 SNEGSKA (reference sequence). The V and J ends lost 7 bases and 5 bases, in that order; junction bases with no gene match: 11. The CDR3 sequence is CSVPDREVKDTQYF. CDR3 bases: TGCAGTGTTCCGGACAGGGAAGTGAAAGATACGCAGTATTTT.

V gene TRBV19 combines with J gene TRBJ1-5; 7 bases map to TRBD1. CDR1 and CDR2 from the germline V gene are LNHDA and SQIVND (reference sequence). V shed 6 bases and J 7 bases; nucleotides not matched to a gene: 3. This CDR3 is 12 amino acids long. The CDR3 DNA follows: TGTGCCAGTAGCACAGGGGACCAGCCCCAGCATTTT. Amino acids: CASSTGDQPQHF.

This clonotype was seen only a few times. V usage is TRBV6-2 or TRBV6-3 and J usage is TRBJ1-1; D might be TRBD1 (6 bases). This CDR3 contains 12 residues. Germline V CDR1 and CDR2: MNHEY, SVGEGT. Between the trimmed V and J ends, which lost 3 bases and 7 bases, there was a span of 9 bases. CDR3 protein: CASSYGGGEAFF. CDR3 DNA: TGTGCCAGCAGTTATGGAGGGGGTGAAGCTTTCTTT.

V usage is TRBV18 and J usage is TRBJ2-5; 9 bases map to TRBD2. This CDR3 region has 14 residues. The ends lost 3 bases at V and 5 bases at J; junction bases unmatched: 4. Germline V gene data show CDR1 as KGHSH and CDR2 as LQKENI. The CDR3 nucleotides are TGTGCCAGCTCACCCGGGACTAGCCAGGAGACCCAGTACTTC. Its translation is CASSPGTSQETQYF.

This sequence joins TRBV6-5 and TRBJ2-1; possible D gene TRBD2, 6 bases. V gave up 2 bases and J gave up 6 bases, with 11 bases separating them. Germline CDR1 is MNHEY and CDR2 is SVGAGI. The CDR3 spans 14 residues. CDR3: CASSYKGLVNEQFF. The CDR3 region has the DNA TGTGCCAGCAGTTACAAGGGACTGGTCAATGAGCAGTTCTTC.

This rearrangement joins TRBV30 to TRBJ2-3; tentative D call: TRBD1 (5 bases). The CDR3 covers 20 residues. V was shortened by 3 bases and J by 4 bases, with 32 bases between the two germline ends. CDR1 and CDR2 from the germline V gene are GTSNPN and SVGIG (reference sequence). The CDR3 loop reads CAWRAPRRDGIARFADTQYF. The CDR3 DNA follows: TGTGCCTGGAGGGCTCCCCGCAGGGATGGGATAGCAAGGTTCGCAGATACGCAGTATTTT.

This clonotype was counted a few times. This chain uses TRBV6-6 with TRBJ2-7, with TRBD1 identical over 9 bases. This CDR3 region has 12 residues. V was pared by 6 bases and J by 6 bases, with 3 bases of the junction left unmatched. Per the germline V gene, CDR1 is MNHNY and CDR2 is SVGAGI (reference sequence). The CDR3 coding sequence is TGTGCCAGCAGAAAGACAGGGGGCGAGCAGTACTTC. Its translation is CASRKTGGEQYF.

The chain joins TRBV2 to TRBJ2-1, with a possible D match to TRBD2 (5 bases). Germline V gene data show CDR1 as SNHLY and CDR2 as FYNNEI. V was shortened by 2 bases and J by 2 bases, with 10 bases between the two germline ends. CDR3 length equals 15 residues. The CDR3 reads CASSEREGPYNEQFF. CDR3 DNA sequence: TGTGCCAGCAGTGAACGAGAGGGCCCCTACAATGAGCAGTTCTTC.

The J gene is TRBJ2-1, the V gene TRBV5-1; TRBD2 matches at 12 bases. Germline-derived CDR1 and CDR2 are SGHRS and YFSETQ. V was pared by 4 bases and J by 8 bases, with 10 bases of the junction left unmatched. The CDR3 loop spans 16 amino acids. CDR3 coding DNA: TGCGCCAGCAGCGTCGTACTAGCGGGAGGAGTCTATGAGCAGTTCTTC. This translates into CASSVVLAGGVYEQFF. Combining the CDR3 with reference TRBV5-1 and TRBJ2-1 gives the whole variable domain KAGVTQTPRYLIKTRGQQVTLSCSPISGHRSVSWYQQTPGQGLQFLFEYFSETQRNKGNFPGRFSGRQFSNSRSEMNVSTLELGDSALYLCASSVVLAGGVYEQFFGPGTRLTVL.

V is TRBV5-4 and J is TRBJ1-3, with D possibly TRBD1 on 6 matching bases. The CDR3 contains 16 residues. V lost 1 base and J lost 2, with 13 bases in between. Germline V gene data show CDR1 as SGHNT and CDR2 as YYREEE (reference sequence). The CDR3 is CASSLWGAETGNTIYF. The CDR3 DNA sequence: TGTGCCAGCAGCTTGTGGGGGGCCGAAACTGGAAACACCATATATTTT. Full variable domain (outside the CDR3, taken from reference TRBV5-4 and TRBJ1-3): ETGVTQSPTHLIKTRGQQVTLRCSSQSGHNTVSWYQQALGQGPQFIFQYYREEENGRGNFPPRFSGLQFPNYSSELNVNALELDDSALYLCASSLWGAETGNTIYFGEGSWLTVV.

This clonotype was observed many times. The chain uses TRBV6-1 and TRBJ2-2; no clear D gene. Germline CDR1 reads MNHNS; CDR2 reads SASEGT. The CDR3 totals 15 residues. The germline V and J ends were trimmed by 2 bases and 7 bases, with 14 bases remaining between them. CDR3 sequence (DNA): TGTGCCAGCAGTGAAAGGCGCCCCGGAATCGGGGAGCTGTTTTTT. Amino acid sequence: CASSERRPGIGELFF.

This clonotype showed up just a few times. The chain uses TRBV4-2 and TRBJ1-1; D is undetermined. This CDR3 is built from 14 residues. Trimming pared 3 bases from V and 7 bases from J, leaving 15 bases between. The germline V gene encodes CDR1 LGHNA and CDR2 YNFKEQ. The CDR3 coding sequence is TGTGCCAGCAGCCAGGTCCGGACCCTTTATGAAGCTTTCTTT. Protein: CASSQVRTLYEAFF.

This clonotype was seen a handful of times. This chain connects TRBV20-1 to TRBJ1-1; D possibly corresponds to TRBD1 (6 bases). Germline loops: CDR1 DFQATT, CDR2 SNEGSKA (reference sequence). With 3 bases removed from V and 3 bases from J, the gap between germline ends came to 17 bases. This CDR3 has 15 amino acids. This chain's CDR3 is CSARNPQGTHTEAFF. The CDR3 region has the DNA TGCAGTGCTAGGAACCCTCAGGGGACCCACACTGAAGCTTTCTTT.

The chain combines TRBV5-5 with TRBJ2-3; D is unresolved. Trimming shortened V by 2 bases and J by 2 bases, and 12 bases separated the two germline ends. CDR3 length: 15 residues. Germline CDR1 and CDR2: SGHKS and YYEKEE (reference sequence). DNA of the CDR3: TGTGCCAGCAGCTTCCCTGACTGGTACACAGATACGCAGTATTTT. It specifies CASSFPDWYTDTQYF.

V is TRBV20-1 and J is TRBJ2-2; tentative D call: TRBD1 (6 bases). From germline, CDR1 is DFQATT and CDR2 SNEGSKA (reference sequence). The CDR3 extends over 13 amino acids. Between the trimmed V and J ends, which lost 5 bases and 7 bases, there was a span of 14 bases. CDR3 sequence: CSALQGSVGELFF. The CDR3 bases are TGCAGTGCTCTACAGGGTTCCGTCGGGGAGCTGTTTTTT.

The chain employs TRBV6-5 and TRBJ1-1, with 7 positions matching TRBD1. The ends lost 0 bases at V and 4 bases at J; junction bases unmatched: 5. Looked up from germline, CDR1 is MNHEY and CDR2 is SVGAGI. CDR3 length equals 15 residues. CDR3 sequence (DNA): TGTGCCAGCAGTTACTCGAGACAGGGAAGCACTGAAGCTTTCTTT. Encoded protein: CASSYSRQGSTEAFF.

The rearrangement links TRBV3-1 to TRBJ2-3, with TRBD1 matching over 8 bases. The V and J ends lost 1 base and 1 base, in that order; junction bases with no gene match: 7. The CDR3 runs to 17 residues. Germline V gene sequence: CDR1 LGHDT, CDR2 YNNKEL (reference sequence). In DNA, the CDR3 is TGTGCCAGCAGCCAAGGGTTTAGGACAGGGCGCACAGATACGCAGTATTTT. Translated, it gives CASSQGFRTGRTDTQYF.